These T cell receptor beta chains were read from a single sample in a study of T-cell memory formation after mild COVID-19. TCRdb re-called the 5' RACE reads with MiXCR, one entry per CDR3 protein. The profile shows 350,000 to 400,000 distinct CDR3 sequences, approximately 21% of them singletons. The source material was PBMCs or a T cell subset sorted from them (not recorded which). The receptor source for this set is an adult woman who had mild COVID-19 (a few samples of this study predate the infection). Cell type and time point are not known. CDR3s include the opening cysteine and the closing phenylalanine or tryptophan. The D gene is left open where the match is weak. Size tells how often a clone was seen (once, few, many) or the class of an expanded clone, and some rows leave it out.

CDR3: CASSKNPVGQNTEAFF
DNA: TGTGCCAGCAGCAAAAACCCTGTGGGACAGAACACTGAAGCTTTCTTT
size: .
D: .
V: TRBV6-5
J: TRBJ1-1

CDR3: CASSDVTGELFF
DNA: TGTGCCAGCAGTGATGTTACCGGGGAGCTGTTTTTT
size: .
D: .
V: TRBV6-1
J: TRBJ2-2

CDR3: CASSLVPRSNTEAFF
DNA: TGCGCCAGCAGCTTGGTTCCGAGGTCGAACACTGAAGCTTTCTTT
size: .
D: .
V: TRBV5-1
J: TRBJ1-1

CDR3: CASSASNGAGQETQYF
DNA: TGTGCCAGCAGCGCTTCCAATGGAGCGGGACAAGAGACCCAGTACTTC
size: .
D: TRBD2
V: TRBV7-3
J: TRBJ2-5

CDR3: CASSVVGGAATGELFF
DNA: TGTGCCAGCAGCGTCGTGGGAGGGGCGGCCACCGGGGAGCTGTTTTTT
size: .
D: TRBD2
V: TRBV7-6
J: TRBJ2-2

CDR3: CASSQAGLAGSDEQYF
DNA: TGCGCCAGCAGCCAGGCCGGACTAGCGGGAAGCGACGAGCAGTACTTC
size: few
D: TRBD2
V: TRBV4-3
J: TRBJ2-7

CDR3: CSARVTGVYSFPSGNTIYF
DNA: TGCAGTGCTAGAGTGACAGGGGTCTATTCTTTTCCGTCAGGAAACACCATATATTTT
size: few
D: TRBD1
V: TRBV20-1
J: TRBJ1-3

CDR3: CASSPRSVRNEQFF
DNA: TGTGCCAGCAGTCCTCGGAGTGTGAGAAATGAGCAGTTCTTC
size: .
D: .
V: TRBV12-3/TRBV12-4
J: TRBJ2-1

CDR3: CASSARDIAYEQYF
DNA: TGTGCCAGCAGCGCCCGGGACATAGCCTACGAGCAGTACTTC
size: .
D: .
V: TRBV7-4
J: TRBJ2-7

CDR3: CASSLAPARNTNEQFF
DNA: TGTGCCAGCAGCTTAGCGCCGGCACGGAACACCAATGAGCAGTTCTTC
size: few
D: .
V: TRBV7-9
J: TRBJ2-1

CDR3: CAWSVPGLNEQFF
DNA: TGTGCCTGGAGTGTACCAGGGCTCAATGAGCAGTTCTTC
size: .
D: .
V: TRBV30
J: TRBJ2-1

CDR3: CASSLRGRQGLLPNTEAFF
DNA: TGTGCCAGCAGTCTAAGGGGGCGACAGGGCCTTCTTCCGAACACTGAAGCTTTCTTT
size: .
D: TRBD1
V: TRBV12-3/TRBV12-4
J: TRBJ1-1

CDR3: CASSLRANTGELFF
DNA: TGCGCCAGCAGTTTGAGAGCGAACACCGGGGAGCTGTTTTTT
size: few
D: .
V: TRBV5-1
J: TRBJ2-2

CDR3: CASSPSEYNEQFF
DNA: TGTGCCAGCAGCCCTAGCGAGTACAATGAGCAGTTCTTC
size: .
D: .
V: TRBV7-2
J: TRBJ2-1

CDR3: CASSHGQGADEQFF
DNA: TGTGCCAGCAGCCATGGACAGGGGGCCGATGAGCAGTTCTTC
size: few
D: TRBD1
V: TRBV4-2
J: TRBJ2-1

CDR3: CASSLSDRASSYEQYF
DNA: TGCGCCAGCAGCCTTTCCGACAGGGCGAGCTCCTACGAGCAGTACTTC
size: few
D: TRBD1
V: TRBV4-1
J: TRBJ2-7

CDR3: CASSFGDNGRDTEAFF
DNA: TGTGCCAGCAGTTTTGGGGACAACGGCAGGGACACTGAAGCTTTCTTT
size: few
D: .
V: TRBV5-6
J: TRBJ1-1

CDR3: CASSQDNGGNTEAFF
DNA: TGCGCCAGCAGCCAAGATAACGGGGGGAACACTGAAGCTTTCTTT
size: few
D: .
V: TRBV4-1
J: TRBJ1-1

CDR3: CASSSPGGMVAFF
DNA: TGTGCCAGCAGCTCCCCCGGTGGCATGGTAGCTTTCTTT
size: few
D: .
V: TRBV5-4
J: TRBJ1-1

CDR3: CASSLGDWEDYEQYF
DNA: TGTGCCAGCAGCTTAGGGGACTGGGAAGACTACGAGCAGTACTTC
size: .
D: .
V: TRBV7-8
J: TRBJ2-7

CDR3: CASSAGQGGYGYTF
DNA: TGCGCCAGCAGCGCCGGACAGGGGGGCTATGGCTACACCTTC
size: .
D: TRBD1
V: TRBV5-1
J: TRBJ1-2

CDR3: CSASGDRGNSNQPQHF
DNA: TGCAGTGCTAGTGGGGACAGGGGTAATAGCAATCAGCCCCAGCATTTT
size: few
D: TRBD1
V: TRBV20-1
J: TRBJ1-5

CDR3: CASSFYEGGRYTF
DNA: TGTGCCAGCAGTTTCTATGAGGGAGGTCGCTACACCTTC
size: few
D: .
V: TRBV12-3/TRBV12-4
J: TRBJ1-2

CDR3: CSARVPGGTYEQYF
DNA: TGCAGTGCTAGAGTACCCGGGGGGACCTACGAGCAGTACTTC
size: .
D: TRBD2
V: TRBV20-1
J: TRBJ2-7

CDR3: CASSVRDQTGTEAFF
DNA: TGTGCCAGCAGCGTTCGGGACCAGACGGGCACTGAAGCTTTCTTT
size: .
D: .
V: TRBV9
J: TRBJ1-1

CDR3: CASSFGRGNQPQHF
DNA: TGTGCCAGCAGTTTTGGCAGGGGTAATCAGCCCCAGCATTTT
size: .
D: .
V: TRBV27
J: TRBJ1-5

CDR3: CSARDSGRGADTQYF
DNA: TGCAGTGCTAGAGATAGCGGGAGGGGGGCAGATACGCAGTATTTT
size: few
D: TRBD2
V: TRBV20-1
J: TRBJ2-3

CDR3: CAWSIGNEQFF
DNA: TGTGCCTGGAGTATTGGTAATGAGCAGTTCTTC
size: once
D: .
V: TRBV30
J: TRBJ2-1